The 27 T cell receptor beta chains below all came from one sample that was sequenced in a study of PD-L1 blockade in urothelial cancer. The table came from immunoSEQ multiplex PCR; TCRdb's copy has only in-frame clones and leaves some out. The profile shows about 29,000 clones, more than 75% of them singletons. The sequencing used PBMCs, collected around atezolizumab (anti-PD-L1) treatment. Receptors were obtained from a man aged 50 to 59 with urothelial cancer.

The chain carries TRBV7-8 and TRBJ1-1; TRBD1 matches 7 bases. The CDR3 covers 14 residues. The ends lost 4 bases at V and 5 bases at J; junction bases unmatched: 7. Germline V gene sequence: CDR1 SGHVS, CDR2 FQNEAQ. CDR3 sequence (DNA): TGTGCCAGCAGCTACGGACAGGTGGGGACTGAAGCTTTCTTT. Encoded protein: CASSYGQVGTEAFF.

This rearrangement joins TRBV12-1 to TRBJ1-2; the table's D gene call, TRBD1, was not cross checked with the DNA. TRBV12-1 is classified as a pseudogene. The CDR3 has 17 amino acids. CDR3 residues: CASSSLTGGRGFYGYTF. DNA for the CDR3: TGTGCCAGCAGCTCACTGACAGGGGGTAGGGGGTTTTATGGCTACACCTTC.

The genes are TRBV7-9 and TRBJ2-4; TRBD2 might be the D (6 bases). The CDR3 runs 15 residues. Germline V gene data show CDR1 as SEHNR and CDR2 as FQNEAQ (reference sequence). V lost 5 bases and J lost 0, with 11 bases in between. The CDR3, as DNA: TGTGCCAGCAGCCGTGCCGGGGGAGCCAAAAACATTCAGTACTTC. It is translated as CASSRAGGAKNIQYF.

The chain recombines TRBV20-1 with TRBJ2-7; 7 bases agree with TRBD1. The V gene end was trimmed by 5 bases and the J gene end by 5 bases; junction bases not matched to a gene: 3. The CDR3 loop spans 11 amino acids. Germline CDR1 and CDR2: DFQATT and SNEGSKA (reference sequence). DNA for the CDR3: TGCAGTGCTTACAGGGGCAACGAGCAGTACTTC. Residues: CSAYRGNEQYF.

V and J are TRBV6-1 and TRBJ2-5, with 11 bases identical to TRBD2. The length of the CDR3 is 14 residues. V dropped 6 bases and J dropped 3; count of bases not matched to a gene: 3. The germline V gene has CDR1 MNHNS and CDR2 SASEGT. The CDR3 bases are TGTGCCAGCAGGGGGACTAGCGGTAAAGAGACCCAGTACTTC. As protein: CASRGTSGKETQYF.

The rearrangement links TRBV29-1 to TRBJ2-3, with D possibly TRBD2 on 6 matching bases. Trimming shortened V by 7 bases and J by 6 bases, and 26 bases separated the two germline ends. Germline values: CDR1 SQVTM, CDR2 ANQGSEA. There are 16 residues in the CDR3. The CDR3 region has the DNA TGCAGCGGACTTTCTGTGGGGGGAGGACCGCTCGATACGCAGTATTTT. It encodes CSGLSVGGGPLDTQYF.

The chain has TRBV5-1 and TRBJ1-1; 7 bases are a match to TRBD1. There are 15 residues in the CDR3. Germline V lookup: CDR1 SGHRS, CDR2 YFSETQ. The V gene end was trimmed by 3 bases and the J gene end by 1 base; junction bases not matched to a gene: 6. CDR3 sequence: CASSSNRDRNTEAFF. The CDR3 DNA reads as TGCGCCAGCAGCTCAAACCGGGACAGGAACACTGAAGCTTTCTTT. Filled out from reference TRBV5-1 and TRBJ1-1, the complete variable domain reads KAGVTQTPRYLIKTRGQQVTLSCSPISGHRSVSWYQQTPGQGLQFLFEYFSETQRNKGNFPGRFSGRQFSNSRSEMNVSTLELGDSALYLCASSSNRDRNTEAFFGQGTRLTVV.

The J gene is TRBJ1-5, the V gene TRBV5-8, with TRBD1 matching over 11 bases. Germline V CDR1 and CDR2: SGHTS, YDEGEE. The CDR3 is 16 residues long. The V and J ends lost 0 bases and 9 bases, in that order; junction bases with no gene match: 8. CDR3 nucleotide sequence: TGTGCCAGCAGCTTGGAGTGGACAGGGGGCAAAAGGCCCCAGCATTTT. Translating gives CASSLEWTGGKRPQHF.

The DNA for the CDR3 is TGTGCCAGCAGTGGACTAGCGGGGGGCGTCGGCAAAAACATTCAGTACTTC. It yields the protein CASSGLAGGVGKNIQYF. The J gene is TRBJ2-4, the V gene TRBV2; TRBD2 aligns across 13 bases. CDR3 length: 17 amino acids. Germline CDR1 SNHLY, CDR2 FYNNEI. V gave up 4 bases and J gave up 3 bases; unmatched junction bases: 6.

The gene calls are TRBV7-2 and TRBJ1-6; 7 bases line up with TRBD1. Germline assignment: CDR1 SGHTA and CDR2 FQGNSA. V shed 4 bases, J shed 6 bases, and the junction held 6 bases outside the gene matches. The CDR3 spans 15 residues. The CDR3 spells CASSSYRGGNSPLHF. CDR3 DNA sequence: TGTGCCAGCAGCTCATACAGGGGAGGTAATTCACCCCTCCACTTT. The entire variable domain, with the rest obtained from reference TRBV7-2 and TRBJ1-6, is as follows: GAGVSQSPSNKVTEKGKDVELRCDPISGHTALYWYRQSLGQGLEFLIYFQGNSAPDKSGLPSDRFSAERTGGSVSTLTIQRTQQEDSAVYLCASSSYRGGNSPLHFGNGTRLTVT.

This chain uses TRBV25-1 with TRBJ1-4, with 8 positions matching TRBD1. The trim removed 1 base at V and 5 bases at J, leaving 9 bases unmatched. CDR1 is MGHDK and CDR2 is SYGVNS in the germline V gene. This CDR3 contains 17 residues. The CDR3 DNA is TGTGCCAGCAGTGAATTCCCCCGGGACAGGAGGAATGAAAAACTGTTTTTT. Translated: CASSEFPRDRRNEKLFF.

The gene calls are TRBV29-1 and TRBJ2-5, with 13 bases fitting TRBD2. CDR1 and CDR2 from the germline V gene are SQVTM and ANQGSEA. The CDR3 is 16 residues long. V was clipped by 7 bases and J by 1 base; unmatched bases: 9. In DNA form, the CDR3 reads TGCAGCGCTCAAAAGGGACTAGCGGGAATCCAAGAGACCCAGTACTTC. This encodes CSAQKGLAGIQETQYF.

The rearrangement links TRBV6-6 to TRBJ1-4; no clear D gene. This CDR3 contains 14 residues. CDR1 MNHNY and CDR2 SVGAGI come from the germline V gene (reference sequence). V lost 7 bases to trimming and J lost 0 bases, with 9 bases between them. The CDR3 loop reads CASTQVATNEKLFF. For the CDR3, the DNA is TGTGCCAGCACCCAAGTAGCAACTAATGAAAAACTGTTTTTT.

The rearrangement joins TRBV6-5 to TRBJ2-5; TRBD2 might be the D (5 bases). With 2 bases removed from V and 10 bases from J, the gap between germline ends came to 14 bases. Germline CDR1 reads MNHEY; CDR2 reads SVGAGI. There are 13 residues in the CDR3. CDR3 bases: TGTGCCAGCAGTTACAAGGAAAGAGAGGGCCAGTACTTC. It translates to CASSYKEREGQYF.

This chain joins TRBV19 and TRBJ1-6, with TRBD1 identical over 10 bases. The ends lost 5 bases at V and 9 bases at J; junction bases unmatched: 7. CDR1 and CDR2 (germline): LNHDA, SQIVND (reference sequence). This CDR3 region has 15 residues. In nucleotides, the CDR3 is TGTGCCAGTAGTCCGGACAGGGGGATAAGTTCACCCCTCCACTTT. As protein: CASSPDRGISSPLHF.

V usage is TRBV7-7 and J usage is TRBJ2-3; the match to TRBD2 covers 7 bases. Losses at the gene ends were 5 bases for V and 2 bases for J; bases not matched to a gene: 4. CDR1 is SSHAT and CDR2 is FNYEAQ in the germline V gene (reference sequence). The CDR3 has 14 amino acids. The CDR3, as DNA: TGTGCCAGCAGCCAGACTAGCAACACAGATACGCAGTATTTT. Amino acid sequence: CASSQTSNTDTQYF.

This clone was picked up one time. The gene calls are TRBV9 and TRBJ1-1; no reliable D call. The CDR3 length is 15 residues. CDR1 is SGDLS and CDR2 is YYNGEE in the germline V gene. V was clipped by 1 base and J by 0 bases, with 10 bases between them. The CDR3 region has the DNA TGTGCCAGCAGCGTAAGTATAGTGATGAACACTGAAGCTTTCTTT. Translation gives CASSVSIVMNTEAFF.

The CDR3 coding sequence is TGTGCCAGCAGTTTATCTGAGGGGGCGAGCGGCTACACCTTC. Translated, it gives CASSLSEGASGYTF. The chain combines TRBV27 with TRBJ1-2; 7 bases line up with TRBD1. Germline assignment: CDR1 MNHEY and CDR2 SMNVEV (reference sequence). V was clipped by 0 bases and J by 8 bases; unmatched bases: 6. This CDR3 contains 14 residues.

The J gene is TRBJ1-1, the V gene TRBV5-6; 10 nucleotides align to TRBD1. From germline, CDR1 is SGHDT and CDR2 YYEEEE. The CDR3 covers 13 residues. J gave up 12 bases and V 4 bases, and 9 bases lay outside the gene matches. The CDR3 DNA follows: TGTGCCAGCAGCCGAGACAGGGGGCCGGTACCTTTCTTT. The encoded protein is CASSRDRGPVPFF.

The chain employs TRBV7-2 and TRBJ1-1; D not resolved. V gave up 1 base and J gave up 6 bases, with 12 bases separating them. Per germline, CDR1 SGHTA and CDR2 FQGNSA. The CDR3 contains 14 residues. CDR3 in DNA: TGTGCCAGCAGCTTAGAAGCCTTTAGCGCTGAAGCTTTCTTT. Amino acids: CASSLEAFSAEAFF.

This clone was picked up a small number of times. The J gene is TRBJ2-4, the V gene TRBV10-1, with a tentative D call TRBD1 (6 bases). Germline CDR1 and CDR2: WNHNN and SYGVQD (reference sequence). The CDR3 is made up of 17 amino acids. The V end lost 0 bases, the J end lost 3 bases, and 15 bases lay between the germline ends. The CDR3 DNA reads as TGCGCCAGCAGTGAGTCAGGAACAGGGTGGGACAAAAACATTCAGTACTTC. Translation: CASSESGTGWDKNIQYF.

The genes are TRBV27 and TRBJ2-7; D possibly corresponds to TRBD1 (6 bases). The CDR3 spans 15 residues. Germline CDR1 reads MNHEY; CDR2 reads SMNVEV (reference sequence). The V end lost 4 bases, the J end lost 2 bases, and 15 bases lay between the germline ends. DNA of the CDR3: TGTGCCAGCAGTTCGATGAACAGGGTTACCTACGAGCAGTACTTC. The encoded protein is CASSSMNRVTYEQYF.

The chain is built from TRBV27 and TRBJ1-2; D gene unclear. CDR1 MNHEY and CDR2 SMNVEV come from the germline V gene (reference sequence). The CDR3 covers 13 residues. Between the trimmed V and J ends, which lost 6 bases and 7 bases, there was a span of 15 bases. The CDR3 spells CASRSTLKFGYTF. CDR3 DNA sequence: TGTGCCAGCAGATCAACCCTAAAGTTTGGCTACACCTTC.

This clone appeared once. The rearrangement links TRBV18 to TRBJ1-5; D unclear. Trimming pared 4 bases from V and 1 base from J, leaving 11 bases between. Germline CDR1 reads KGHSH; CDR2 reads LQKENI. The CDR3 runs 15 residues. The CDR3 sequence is CASSLVGASNQPQHF. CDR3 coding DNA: TGTGCCAGCTCACTTGTGGGAGCGAGCAATCAGCCCCAGCATTTT.

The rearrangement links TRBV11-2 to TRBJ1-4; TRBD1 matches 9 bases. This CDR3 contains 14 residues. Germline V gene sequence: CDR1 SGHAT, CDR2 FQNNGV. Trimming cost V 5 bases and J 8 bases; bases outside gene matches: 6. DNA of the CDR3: TGTGCCAGCAGCCTAACAGGGGGCGGGGAAAAACTGTTTTTT. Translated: CASSLTGGGEKLFF.

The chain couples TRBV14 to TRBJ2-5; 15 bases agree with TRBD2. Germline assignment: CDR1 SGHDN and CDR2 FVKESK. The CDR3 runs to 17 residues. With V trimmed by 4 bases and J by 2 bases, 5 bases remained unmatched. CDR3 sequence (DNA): TGTGCCAGCAGCCTTAGGACTAGCGGGAGGGGTCAAGAGACCCAGTACTTC. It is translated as CASSLRTSGRGQETQYF.

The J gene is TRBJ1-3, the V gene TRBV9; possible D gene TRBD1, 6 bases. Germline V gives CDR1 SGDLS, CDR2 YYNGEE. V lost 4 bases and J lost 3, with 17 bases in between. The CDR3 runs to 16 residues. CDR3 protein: CASSSRGGVGGNTIYF. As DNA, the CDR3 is TGTGCCAGCAGCTCAAGGGGGGGGGTAGGTGGAAACACCATATATTTT.